Following are 31 T cell receptor beta chains from one sample sequenced in a study of blood T cell repertoires in COVID-19. Produced via immunoSEQ multiplex PCR; TCRdb's table is partial and in-frame only. The table records roughly 430,000 clones, around 90% of them present only once. Sequencing used PBMCs or T cells enriched from blood (not recorded which). Every receptor here comes from a woman aged 40 to 50 with acute COVID-19.

The chain couples TRBV18 to TRBJ2-6; TRBD1 matches at 9 bases. The germline V gene encodes CDR1 KGHSH and CDR2 LQKENI. V dropped 5 bases and J dropped 3; count of bases not matched to a gene: 11. The CDR3 runs to 18 residues. Here the CDR3 reads CASSTLTQGANGANVLTF. CDR3 DNA sequence: TGTGCCAGCTCAACCCTGACACAGGGGGCGAATGGGGCCAACGTCCTGACTTTC.

The chain carries TRBV2 and TRBJ2-7, with 10 bases lining up with TRBD1. Germline V gives CDR1 SNHLY, CDR2 FYNNEI. Trimming at V came to 8 bases and at J to 3 bases, leaving 4 bases not matched to a gene. The CDR3 length is 13 residues. The CDR3 bases are TGTGCCAGCGAAGGGGACAGGGGCTACGAGCAGTACTTC. It codes for CASEGDRGYEQYF.

This clone has a single count. The J gene is TRBJ1-5, the V gene TRBV12-3 or TRBV12-4; D possibly corresponds to TRBD1 (6 bases). The CDR3 runs 12 residues. Between the trimmed V and J ends, which lost 6 bases and 8 bases, there was a span of 11 bases. CDR3 region: CASRLQGKPQHF. DNA of the CDR3: TGTGCCAGCAGATTACAGGGCAAGCCCCAGCATTTT.

Only a few counts were recorded for this clone. V is TRBV6-5 and J is TRBJ1-2; the match to TRBD1 covers 7 bases. The CDR3 is 12 residues long. Germline V CDR1 and CDR2: MNHEY, SVGAGI. V shed 5 bases and J 7 bases; nucleotides not matched to a gene: 4. The CDR3 region has the DNA TGTGCCAGCAGTACAGGGGCCCGTGGCTACACCTTC. Protein: CASSTGARGYTF.

The CDR3 loop is CSVSDRGLNQPQHF. The CDR3 bases are TGCAGCGTCTCTGACAGGGGCCTTAATCAGCCCCAGCATTTT. The chain has TRBV29-1 and TRBJ1-5; the match to TRBD1 covers 8 bases. CDR3 length: 14 residues. Germline lookup yields CDR1 SQVTM and CDR2 ANQGSEA. J was trimmed by 4 bases and V by 6 bases; bases with no gene match: 8.

This chain uses TRBV7-9 with TRBJ1-2; D unclear. The CDR3 is 15 residues long. V lost 1 base and J 4 bases, leaving 13 bases between the germline ends. Per germline, CDR1 SEHNR and CDR2 FQNEAQ (reference sequence). CDR3 protein: CASSLVLGSGYGYTF. The CDR3 DNA sequence: TGTGCCAGCAGCTTAGTTTTAGGGAGTGGCTATGGCTACACCTTC.

The J gene is TRBJ2-2, the V gene TRBV5-8, with 7 bases identical to TRBD1. Germline CDR1 is SGHTS and CDR2 is YDEGEE. V was pared by 1 base and J by 3 bases, with 3 bases of the junction left unmatched. The CDR3 totals 15 residues. The CDR3 spells CASSLRGGDTGELFF. CDR3 nucleotides: TGTGCCAGCAGCTTGAGAGGGGGCGACACCGGGGAGCTGTTTTTT.

The gene calls are TRBV11-3 and TRBJ2-1; 7 positions agree with TRBD1. V was pared by 1 base and J by 3 bases, with 3 bases of the junction left unmatched. Germline values: CDR1 SGHNT, CDR2 YENEEA. The CDR3 contains 15 residues. CDR3: CASSLGRQGYNEQFF. Here the CDR3 DNA reads TGTGCCAGCAGCTTAGGACGACAGGGCTACAATGAGCAGTTCTTC.

V usage is TRBV6-6 and J usage is TRBJ2-1; 10 bases align to TRBD1. Trimming at V came to 6 bases and at J to 7 bases, leaving 6 bases not matched to a gene. This CDR3 spans 14 amino acids. CDR1 is MNHNY, CDR2 SVGAGI, per germline (reference sequence). CDR3 coding DNA: TGTGCCAGCAGCTCCCGGACAGGGGGGAATGAGCAGTTCTTC. Amino acid sequence: CASSSRTGGNEQFF.

This clone has just a few counts. This rearrangement joins TRBV24-1 to TRBJ2-1; 10 bases match TRBD1. Germline CDR1 and CDR2: KGHDR and SFDVKD. Trimming removed 5 bases from V and 9 bases from J; junction bases left unmatched: 9. This CDR3 region has 15 residues. CDR3 amino acids: CATSARLTGGSEQFF. DNA of the CDR3: TGTGCCACCAGTGCCCGTTTGACAGGGGGCAGTGAGCAGTTCTTC.

The CDR3 protein is CASSLGLAEETQYF. CDR3 DNA sequence: TGTGCCAGCAGTTTAGGACTAGCTGAAGAGACCCAGTACTTC. The V gene is TRBV2, the J gene TRBJ2-5, with TRBD2 identical over 8 bases. The CDR3 runs to 14 residues. Trimming cost V 5 bases and J 3 bases; bases outside gene matches: 5. CDR1 is SNHLY, CDR2 FYNNEI, per germline.

V gene TRBV9 combines with J gene TRBJ2-7; weak D call: TRBD2 (6 bases). Germline CDR1 and CDR2: SGDLS and YYNGEE. This CDR3 has 16 residues. The V end was cut by 3 bases, the J end by 3 bases, with 19 bases between. CDR3 sequence: CASSANSGGPLYEQYF. CDR3 sequence (DNA): TGTGCCAGCAGCGCAAATAGCGGAGGGCCCCTCTACGAGCAGTACTTC.

The gene calls are TRBV6-5 and TRBJ2-7; TRBD1 matches 7 bases. Trimming cost V 6 bases and J 1 base; bases outside gene matches: 6. The CDR3 consists of 14 residues. Germline CDR1 and CDR2: MNHEY and SVGAGI. The CDR3 DNA reads TGTGCCAGCAGAGCTTACAGGGGTTCCTACGAGCAGTACTTC. Amino acid sequence: CASRAYRGSYEQYF.

The chain recombines TRBV6-5 with TRBJ1-2; weak D call: TRBD1 (6 bases). This CDR3 contains 12 residues. Trimming took off 5 bases at V and 7 bases at J, with 11 bases between the two ends. The germline V gene has CDR1 MNHEY and CDR2 SVGAGI. CDR3 region: CASSRTVSGYTF. The CDR3 DNA follows: TGTGCCAGCAGTCGGACAGTAAGTGGCTACACCTTC.

The genes are TRBV7-8 and TRBJ2-3; 10 bases align to TRBD2. V lost 5 bases to trimming and J lost 4 bases; unmatched junction nucleotides: 15. Germline V gene lookup returns CDR1 SGHVS and CDR2 FQNEAQ. This CDR3 is built from 18 residues. The CDR3 DNA reads as TGTGCCAGCAGCCGCCCCCCCAGCGGGGGGGGTCGGGCAGATACGCAGTATTTT. It encodes CASSRPPSGGGRADTQYF. The full variable domain, rest sourced from reference TRBV7-8 and TRBJ2-3, is GAGVSQSPRYKVAKRGQDVALRCDPISGHVSLFWYQQALGQGPEFLTYFQNEAQLDKSGLPSDRFFAERPEGSVSTLKIQRTQQEDSAVYLCASSRPPSGGGRADTQYFGPGTRLTVL.

The chain has TRBV12-3 or TRBV12-4 and TRBJ1-2; D is ambiguous. The ends were cut back, 6 bases at V and 4 bases at J, with 12 bases in the middle. The length of the CDR3 is 13 residues. The CDR3 here is CASSRDTSYGYTF. Written as DNA, the CDR3 is TGTGCCAGCAGCCGAGACACTTCCTATGGCTACACCTTC.

The chain links TRBV29-1 to TRBJ2-1, with 8 bases matching TRBD1. The CDR3 is 12 residues long. Germline V gives CDR1 SQVTM, CDR2 ANQGSEA. After removal of 8 bases from V and 3 bases from J, the junction contained 3 bases not matched to a gene. The CDR3: CSFDRGYNEQFF. The CDR3 bases are TGCAGCTTCGACAGGGGCTACAATGAGCAGTTCTTC.

This chain links TRBV29-1 with TRBJ2-5; 7 positions match TRBD1. V gave up 7 bases and J gave up 2 bases; unmatched junction bases: 4. The CDR3 sequence is 12 residues long. Germline lookup yields CDR1 SQVTM and CDR2 ANQGSEA. Here the CDR3 reads CSGNRGQETQYF. In DNA, the CDR3 is TGCAGCGGGAACAGGGGACAAGAGACCCAGTACTTC.

V gene TRBV18 combines with J gene TRBJ2-5, with 9 bases aligning to TRBD1. This CDR3 comprises 17 residues. CDR1 and CDR2 (germline): KGHSH, LQKENI. J lost 2 bases, V lost 3 bases, and 10 bases had no gene match. CDR3 in amino acids: CASSPGQGRTTQETQYF. CDR3 sequence (DNA): TGTGCCAGCTCACCGGGACAGGGACGAACCACACAAGAGACCCAGTACTTC.

The sample holds one count of this clone. The rearrangement joins TRBV5-6 to TRBJ1-5, with 11 positions matching TRBD1. The CDR3 covers 18 residues. V dropped 0 bases and J dropped 7; count of bases not matched to a gene: 12. Germline V gene lookup returns CDR1 SGHDT and CDR2 YYEEEE. CDR3 region: CASSLANGQGAYNQPQHF. The DNA of the CDR3 is TGTGCCAGCAGCTTGGCCAATGGACAGGGGGCCTATAACCAGCCCCAGCATTTT.

The chain recombines TRBV11-2 with TRBJ1-2; 9 positions match TRBD1. The V gene's germline CDR1 is SGHAT and CDR2 FQNNGV. J gave up 0 bases and V 0 bases, and 5 bases lay outside the gene matches. The CDR3 extends over 17 amino acids. The chain's CDR3 is CASSLEWGQGTNYGYTF. CDR3 DNA: TGTGCCAGCAGCTTAGAATGGGGACAGGGCACTAACTATGGCTACACCTTC.

This clone occurred once. At one end, the junction sequence differs from germline, possibly due to a read error. In DNA form, the CDR3 reads TGCGCCAGCAGTAGCGGGCCTTCATTCGCCTTC. Its protein product is CASSSGPSFAF. The chain couples TRBV5-1 to TRBJ1-2; D ambiguous. The CDR3 runs 11 residues. CDR1 and CDR2 from the germline V gene are SGHRS and YFSETQ.

The chain has TRBV6-5 and TRBJ2-7; weak D call: TRBD2 (7 bases). The length of the CDR3 is 16 residues. In germline, CDR1 is MNHEY, CDR2 SVGAGI. Trimming stripped 0 bases from V and 1 base from J, with 13 bases between. CDR3 sequence (DNA): TGTGCCAGCAGTTACTCGGGAGGGGGTAGGTCCTACGAGCAGTACTTC. It yields the protein CASSYSGGGRSYEQYF.

This sequence joins TRBV27 and TRBJ2-3, with 7 bases fitting TRBD1. The trim removed 6 bases at V and 0 bases at J, leaving 9 bases unmatched. The CDR3 length is 16 residues. CDR1 is MNHEY, CDR2 SMNVEV, per germline (reference sequence). DNA of the CDR3: TGTGCCAGCAGCTCCCCCGGGACAGAAAGCACAGATACGCAGTATTTT. Its translation: CASSSPGTESTDTQYF.

This chain connects TRBV5-1 to TRBJ1-1; 10 bases are a match to TRBD1. The length of the CDR3 is 13 residues. V shed 5 bases, J shed 5 bases, and the junction held 3 bases outside the gene matches. Germline values: CDR1 SGHRS, CDR2 YFSETQ. Here the CDR3 reads CASRGTGETEAFF. The CDR3 nucleotides read TGCGCCAGCAGGGGGACAGGGGAAACTGAAGCTTTCTTT.

V gene TRBV7-9 combines with J gene TRBJ1-1; D is undetermined. V gave up 1 base and J gave up 1 base, with 10 bases separating them. Germline loops: CDR1 SEHNR, CDR2 FQNEAQ (reference sequence). This CDR3 spans 15 amino acids. CDR3 region: CASSLGAGGNTEAFF. For the CDR3, the DNA is TGTGCCAGCAGCTTAGGTGCGGGTGGGAACACTGAAGCTTTCTTT.

V is TRBV18 and J is TRBJ2-1; 9 bases are shared with TRBD1. Germline trimming cut 6 bases from V and 6 bases from J; bases unmatched to any gene: 6. This CDR3 region has 14 residues. CDR1 is KGHSH, CDR2 LQKENI, per germline. The CDR3 sequence: CASSPGTGSNEQFF. The CDR3 nucleotides read TGTGCCAGCTCGCCCGGGACAGGGTCCAATGAGCAGTTCTTC.

The chain couples TRBV5-1 to TRBJ2-5; 13 positions match TRBD2. There are 17 residues in the CDR3. V gave up 5 bases and J gave up 4 bases; unmatched junction bases: 11. Germline V gene lookup returns CDR1 SGHRS and CDR2 YFSETQ. CDR3 loop: CASRLGLAGVTRETQYF. In nucleotides, the CDR3 is TGCGCCAGCAGGCTCGGACTAGCGGGGGTTACAAGAGAGACCCAGTACTTC.

This chain's CDR3 is CASSTTGTSGAYNEQFF. CDR3 DNA: TGTGCCAGCAGCACTACCGGGACTAGCGGGGCCTACAATGAGCAGTTCTTC. This sequence joins TRBV9 and TRBJ2-1; 13 bases line up with TRBD2. Losses at the gene ends were 4 bases for V and 2 bases for J; bases not matched to a gene: 6. Germline lookup yields CDR1 SGDLS and CDR2 YYNGEE. The CDR3 loop spans 17 amino acids.

CDR3 amino acids: CASSDRTVSYEQYF. Written as DNA, the CDR3 is TGTGCCAGCAGTGACCGGACAGTCTCCTACGAGCAGTACTTC. The J gene is TRBJ2-7, the V gene TRBV2, with a tentative D call TRBD1 (6 bases). Trimming cost V 3 bases and J 0 bases, with 9 bases left between them. This CDR3 has 14 amino acids. Looked up from germline, CDR1 is SNHLY and CDR2 is FYNNEI.

Concerning this clone itself: Other nucleotide sequences in the sample specify the same CDR3. J is TRBJ2-3 and V is TRBV5-1; TRBD1 aligns across 7 bases. The CDR3 covers 14 residues. The J segment lost 3 bases and the V segment lost 0 bases, leaving 1 base of the junction unmatched. Germline V gene sequence: CDR1 SGHRS, CDR2 YFSETQ. CDR3 sequence reads: CASSLDRGTDTQYF. CDR3 sequence (DNA): TGCGCCAGCAGCTTGGACAGGGGAACAGATACGCAGTATTTT.